This T cell receptor beta chain was recovered during a study of CD8 T cells in Susac syndrome. Whole-study findings and limits: CD4+ repertoires of Susac syndrome patients lacked detectable clonal expansion. The study recognized that the number of individuals in its TCR sequencing and HLA analysis was relatively small.

Random hexamers served to reverse transcribe roughly 0.5 to 1 ug RNA. The amplification used immunoSEQ multiplex PCR on TCR beta CDR3; it spanned 54 Vbeta and 13 Jbeta. A single record per CDR3 protein comes from TCRdb applying MiXCR to the immunoSEQ multiplex PCR reads. Here the sample spans 170,000 or so distinct CDR3 sequences, 94% being singletons. Isolation of CD8+ and CD4+ T cells was performed negatively, whereas enrichment of TEMRA cells was done by FACS. Comment on this clonotype: Its antigen is not identified.

Germline lookup yields CDR1 LGHNA and CDR2 YNFKEQ. V gave up 6 bases and J gave up 5 bases, with 16 bases separating them. The length of the CDR3 is 15 residues. The sequencing input was CD4+ T cells from PBMCs. The rearrangement uses TRBV4-2 and TRBJ1-4, with TRBD1 as a possible D gene (6 bases). The clonotype originates from a human donor with Susac syndrome. The CDR3 is CASSRTVRGNEKLFF. The DNA of the CDR3 is TGTGCCAGCAGTCGGACAGTCAGGGGCAATGAAAAACTGTTTTTT.